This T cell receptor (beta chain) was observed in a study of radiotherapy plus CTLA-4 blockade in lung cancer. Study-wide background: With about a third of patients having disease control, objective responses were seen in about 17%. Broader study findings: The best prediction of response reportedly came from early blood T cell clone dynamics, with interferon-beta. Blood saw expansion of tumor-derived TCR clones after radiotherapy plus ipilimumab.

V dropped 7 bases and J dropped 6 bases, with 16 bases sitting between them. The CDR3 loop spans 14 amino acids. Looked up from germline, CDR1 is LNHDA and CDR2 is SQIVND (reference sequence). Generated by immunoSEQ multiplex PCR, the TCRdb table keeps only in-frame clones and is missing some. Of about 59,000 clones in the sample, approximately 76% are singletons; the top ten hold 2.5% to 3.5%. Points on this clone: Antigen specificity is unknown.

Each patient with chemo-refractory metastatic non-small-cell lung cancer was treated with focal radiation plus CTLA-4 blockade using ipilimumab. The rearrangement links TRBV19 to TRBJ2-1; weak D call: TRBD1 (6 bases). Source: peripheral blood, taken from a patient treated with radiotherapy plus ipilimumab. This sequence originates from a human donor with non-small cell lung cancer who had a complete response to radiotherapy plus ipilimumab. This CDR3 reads CASIGGTGRNEQFF. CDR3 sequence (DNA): TGTGCCAGTATAGGGGGTACGGGGCGCAATGAGCAGTTCTTC.